This T cell receptor (beta chain) was sequenced in a study of T cells in Graves' hyperthyroidism and ophthalmopathy. TCR beta CDR3 sequences were amplified from RNA transcripts. Using the HTBI primer set, a first-round RT-PCR was run on the TCR CDR3. A single record per CDR3 protein comes from TCRdb applying MiXCR to the multiplex PCR reads. The sample contains under 450,000 distinct CDR3 sequences, about 18% of which appear only once. J lost 2 bases, V lost 3 bases, and 3 bases had no gene match. CDR1 and CDR2 (germline): SGDLS, YYNGEE. The CDR3 extends over 15 amino acids. The study collected blood at first hyperthyroidism diagnosis, before any ophthalmopathy symptoms arose. Study observations and caveats: The model predicted ophthalmopathy a median around six months before onset. Separating ophthalmopathy from stable hyperthyroidism was achieved by a 13 V-J model.

This clonotype was seen ten or more times. Its antigen remains unknown. This chain joins TRBV9 and TRBJ2-3; 10 bases match TRBD1. The receptor's source is a woman under 40 with Graves' hyperthyroidism that later progressed to Graves' ophthalmopathy. Material: blood. The chain's CDR3 is CASSGGTGDTDTQYF. CDR3 DNA: TGTGCCAGCAGCGGCGGGACAGGGGACACAGATACGCAGTATTTT.